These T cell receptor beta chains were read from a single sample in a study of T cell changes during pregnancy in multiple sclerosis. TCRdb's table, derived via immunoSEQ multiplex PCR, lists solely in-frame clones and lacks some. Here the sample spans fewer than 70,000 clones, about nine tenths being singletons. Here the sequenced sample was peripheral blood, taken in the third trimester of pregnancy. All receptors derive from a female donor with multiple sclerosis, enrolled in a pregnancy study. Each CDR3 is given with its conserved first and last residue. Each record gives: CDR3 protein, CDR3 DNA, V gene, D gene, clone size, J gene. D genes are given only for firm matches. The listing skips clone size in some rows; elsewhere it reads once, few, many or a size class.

CASTADRSTEAFF TGTGCCAGTACAGCAGACAGGAGCACTGAAGCTTTCTTT TRBV19 NA NA TRBJ1-1
CASSTTPPSTTGNTIYF TGTGCCAGTAGTACCACGCCCCCCAGTACCACTGGAAACACCATATATTTT TRBV19 NA NA TRBJ1-3
CASSSGTAYGYTF TGTGCCAGCAGCTCCGGGACAGCCTATGGCTACACCTTC TRBV7-6 TRBD1 NA TRBJ1-2
CASSETGSGLNIQYF TGTGCCAGCAGCGAGACAGGGAGCGGGTTAAACATTCAGTACTTC TRBV2 NA NA TRBJ2-4
CASSPQGAANEKLFF TGTGCCAGCAGCCCCCAGGGGGCGGCTAATGAAAAACTGTTTTTT TRBV7-3 TRBD1 NA TRBJ1-4
CASTRTGSYGYTF TGTGCCAGCACCCGAACGGGTTCTTATGGCTACACCTTC TRBV6-1 NA NA TRBJ1-2
CAFSRGLSGNTIYF TGTGCTTTTTCAAGGGGGCTCTCTGGAAACACCATATATTTT TRBV30 TRBD1 NA TRBJ1-3
CASSLVARGPYNEQFF TGTGCCAGCAGCTTAGTGGCCCGGGGTCCCTACAATGAGCAGTTCTTC TRBV7-8 NA few TRBJ2-1
CASSLASGLDTQYF TGTGCCAGCAGCTTAGCTAGCGGGTTAGATACGCAGTATTTT TRBV7-2 TRBD2 NA TRBJ2-3
CASSLTGDVYGYTF TGTGCCAGCAGCTTGACAGGGGACGTCTATGGCTACACCTTC TRBV7-9 TRBD1 once TRBJ1-2
CASRPRTGRGFYYGYTF TGTGCCAGCAGGCCGAGGACAGGGAGGGGGTTCTACTATGGCTACACCTTC TRBV28 TRBD1 NA TRBJ1-2
CASSLGTGQNTEAFF TGCGCCAGCAGCTTGGGTACGGGACAGAACACTGAAGCTTTCTTT TRBV5-1 NA once TRBJ1-1
CASSIGGGAFRQFF TGTGCCAGTAGTATAGGCGGGGGGGCCTTTCGGCAGTTCTTC TRBV19 TRBD2 NA TRBJ2-1
CASSFPGRETEATGELFF TGTGCCAGCAGCTTCCCGGGTAGGGAGACGGAGGCCACCGGGGAGCTGTTTTTT TRBV13 NA NA TRBJ2-2
CASTLQGPNYEQYF TGTGCCAGCACCCTTCAGGGGCCTAACTACGAGCAGTACTTC TRBV6-4 NA NA TRBJ2-7
CASSPRTGKNQPQHF TGTGCCAGCAGTCCCAGGACAGGGAAGAATCAGCCCCAGCATTTT TRBV27 TRBD1 NA TRBJ1-5
CASSSRRTSLGGEQFF TGTGCCAGCAGCTCACGCCGCACTAGCTTGGGGGGTGAGCAGTTCTTC TRBV11-2 NA NA TRBJ2-1
CASSATGGSPEAFF TGTGCCAGCAGCGCGACAGGGGGCTCCCCTGAAGCTTTCTTT TRBV9 TRBD1 NA TRBJ1-1
CASSIEKGQGQPQHF TGTGCCAGCAGCATAGAGAAGGGGCAGGGTCAGCCCCAGCATTTT TRBV2 NA NA TRBJ1-5
CASSEAGPQTPLHF TGTGCCAGCAGTGAAGCGGGCCCACAGACACCCCTCCACTTT TRBV6-1 NA NA TRBJ1-6
CASSVGYWNTEAFF TGTGCCAGCAGCGTAGGGTACTGGAACACTGAAGCTTTCTTT TRBV9 NA NA TRBJ1-1
CASSIRGYNEKLFF TGTGCCAGTAGTATCAGGGGGTATAATGAAAAACTGTTTTTT TRBV19 TRBD1 NA TRBJ1-4
CASSESGGSGANVLTF TGTGCCAGCAGTGAAAGTGGAGGTTCTGGGGCCAACGTCCTGACTTTC TRBV2 NA once TRBJ2-6
CASGQDTPRTSNQPQHF TGTGCCAGCGGACAGGACACTCCCCGAACTAGCAATCAGCCCCAGCATTTT TRBV21-1 NA NA TRBJ1-5
CASSLMTGGNEKLFF TGCGCCAGCAGCTTAATGACAGGGGGTAATGAAAAACTGTTTTTT TRBV5-1 TRBD1 NA TRBJ1-4
CASSWTGTAYEQYF TGCGCCAGCAGTTGGACAGGGACAGCGTACGAGCAGTACTTC TRBV5-1 TRBD1 NA TRBJ2-7
CASREEGASTEAFF TGTGCCAGCAGGGAAGAGGGGGCCAGCACTGAAGCTTTCTTT TRBV7-3 TRBD1 NA TRBJ1-1
CASHRTSSSGANVLTF TGTGCCAGCCATCGGACTAGTTCCTCTGGGGCCAACGTCCTGACTTTC TRBV7-9 TRBD2 NA TRBJ2-6
CASSYMDRGLSLHF TGTGCCAGCAGTTACATGGACAGGGGATTGTCCCTCCACTTT TRBV6-5 TRBD1 NA TRBJ1-6
CASSSSGEGGAYAEAFF TGTGCCAGCAGCTCCTCCGGGGAAGGCGGGGCGTACGCTGAAGCTTTCTTT TRBV28 NA NA TRBJ1-1
CASQGAGGGNTIYF TGTGCCAGCCAGGGGGCCGGGGGAGGAAACACCATATATTTT TRBV7-6 TRBD1 NA TRBJ1-3
CASSYYPRAGEQYF TGTGCCAGCAGTTACTACCCGCGAGCCGGCGAGCAGTACTTC TRBV6-5 NA NA TRBJ2-7
CAWSVWTGMNTEAFF TGTGCCTGGAGTGTCTGGACGGGGATGAACACTGAAGCTTTCTTT TRBV30 NA few TRBJ1-1
CASSEAGSGGPYNEQFF TGTGCCAGCAGTGAAGCCGGTAGCGGGGGGCCCTACAATGAGCAGTTCTTC TRBV6-1 TRBD2 NA TRBJ2-1
CASSPQGASNSPLHF TGTGCCAGCAGCCCACAGGGGGCTAGTAATTCACCCCTCCACTTT TRBV7-9 TRBD1 few TRBJ1-6
CASSLGSEGTSTDTQYF TGTGCCAGCAGCTTGGGTTCGGAGGGAACTAGCACAGATACGCAGTATTTT TRBV7-9 NA NA TRBJ2-3
CASSLSTGAQYF TGTGCCAGCAGTTTGTCGACAGGGGCGCAGTATTTT TRBV27 TRBD1 NA TRBJ2-3
CAISEPIITGTGRNIQYF TGTGCCATCAGTGAGCCAATCATAACCGGGACAGGGAGGAACATTCAGTACTTC TRBV10-3 TRBD1 NA TRBJ2-4
CASSIRHTQETQYF TGTGCCAGTAGTATCCGACACACCCAAGAGACCCAGTACTTC TRBV19 NA NA TRBJ2-5
CASSQGAPSNQPQHF TGTGCCAGTTCACAGGGGGCGCCGAGCAATCAGCCCCAGCATTTT TRBV18 TRBD1 NA TRBJ1-5
CASSRNGGGETQYF TGTGCCAGCAGCCGAAATGGCGGGGGGGAGACCCAGTACTTC TRBV7-9 TRBD2 NA TRBJ2-5
CASSLGAGRGHEQYF TGTGCCAGCAGTTTAGGAGCGGGCAGGGGGCACGAGCAGTACTTC TRBV27 TRBD1 NA TRBJ2-7